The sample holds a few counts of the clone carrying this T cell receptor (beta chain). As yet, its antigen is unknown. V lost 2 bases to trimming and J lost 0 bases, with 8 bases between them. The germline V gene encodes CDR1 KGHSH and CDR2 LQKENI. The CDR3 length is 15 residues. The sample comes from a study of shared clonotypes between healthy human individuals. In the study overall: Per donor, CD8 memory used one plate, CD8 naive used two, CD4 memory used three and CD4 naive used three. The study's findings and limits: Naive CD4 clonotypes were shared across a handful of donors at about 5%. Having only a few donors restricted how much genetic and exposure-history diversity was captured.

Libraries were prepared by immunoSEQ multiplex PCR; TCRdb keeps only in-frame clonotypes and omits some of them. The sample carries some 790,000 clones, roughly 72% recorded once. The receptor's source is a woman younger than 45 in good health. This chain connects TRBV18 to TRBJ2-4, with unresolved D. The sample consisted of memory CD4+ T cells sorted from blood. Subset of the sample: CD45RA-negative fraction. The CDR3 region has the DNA TGTGCCAGCTCACCAGGGCCCTTAGCCAAAAACATTCAGTACTTC. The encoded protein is CASSPGPLAKNIQYF.